The 24 T cell receptor beta chains presented below share a single source sample, sequenced in a study of T cell changes during pregnancy in multiple sclerosis. The assay was immunoSEQ multiplex PCR, and TCRdb's table has in-frame clones only and misses some. This repertoire shows 78,000 or so clones, about 89% found once; its top ten account for about 0.45%. The sequenced sample was CD4+ T cells from peripheral blood mononuclear cells, obtained before pregnancy. The receptor set was obtained from a female donor with multiple sclerosis, enrolled in a pregnancy study.

V is TRBV7-2 and J is TRBJ1-1, with 9 bases matching TRBD1. The length of the CDR3 is 14 residues. Germline CDR1 and CDR2: SGHTA and FQGNSA. Trimming cost V 5 bases and J 4 bases; bases outside gene matches: 5. CDR3 residues: CASSTGTGSTEAFF. The CDR3 coding sequence is TGTGCCAGCAGCACCGGGACAGGGTCCACTGAAGCTTTCTTT.

This chain connects TRBV5-1 to TRBJ2-3; possibly TRBD2 for D (5 bases). The CDR3 length is 15 residues. The V end was cut by 1 base, the J end by 5 bases, with 14 bases between. Germline CDR1 is SGHRS and CDR2 is YFSETQ. The CDR3: CASSLIGRREDTQYF. The CDR3 DNA is TGCGCCAGCAGCTTGATTGGGCGCCGGGAAGATACGCAGTATTTT.

The genes are TRBV5-6 and TRBJ1-2; D is unresolved. The ends were cut back, 3 bases at V and 4 bases at J, with 19 bases in the middle. CDR1 and CDR2 from the germline V gene are SGHDT and YYEEEE. This CDR3 region has 16 residues. CDR3 DNA sequence: TGTGCCAGCAGCTACTCCCGACAAGTAAACTTCTATGGCTACACCTTC. Its translation: CASSYSRQVNFYGYTF.

The chain links TRBV28 to TRBJ2-3; 8 bases fit TRBD2. CDR3 length: 16 residues. Germline-derived CDR1 and CDR2 are MDHEN and SYDVKM. V was pared by 2 bases and J by 0 bases, with 4 bases of the junction left unmatched. The CDR3 sequence is CASSLGKRGSTDTQYF. CDR3 bases: TGTGCCAGCAGTTTAGGGAAGCGGGGGAGCACAGATACGCAGTATTTT.

The chain employs TRBV6-6 and TRBJ2-7; maybe TRBD2 (6 bases). CDR3 length equals 13 residues. Germline V CDR1 and CDR2: MNHNY, SVGAGI (reference sequence). V was clipped by 10 bases and J by 0 bases, with 13 bases between them. The CDR3 coding sequence is TGTGCCACCAGATGGCGGGACTCCTACGAGCAGTACTTC. Translation: CATRWRDSYEQYF.

A single count supports this clone. This chain uses TRBV9 with TRBJ2-2; a possible D gene is TRBD2 (6 bases). The germline V and J ends were trimmed by 3 bases and 2 bases, with 17 bases remaining between them. The CDR3 extends over 17 amino acids. Germline V gene sequence: CDR1 SGDLS, CDR2 YYNGEE. The CDR3 loop reads CASSAPLGEANTGELFF. For the CDR3, the DNA is TGTGCCAGCAGCGCCCCCTTGGGGGAGGCTAACACCGGGGAGCTGTTTTTT. The variable domain in full, completed from reference TRBV9 and TRBJ2-2, reads DSGVTQTPKHLITATGQRVTLRCSPRSGDLSVYWYQQSLDQGLQFLIQYYNGEERAKGNILERFSAQQFPDLHSELNLSSLELGDSALYFCASSAPLGEANTGELFFGEGSRLTVL.

V gene TRBV5-1 combines with J gene TRBJ1-2; 8 bases align to TRBD1. The CDR3 sequence is 18 residues long. Germline CDR1 SGHRS, CDR2 YFSETQ. V was clipped by 4 bases and J by 4 bases; unmatched bases: 18. CDR3 residues: CASSPRPTGDYPSYGYTF. In nucleotides, the CDR3 is TGCGCCAGCAGCCCCAGGCCGACAGGGGACTATCCAAGCTATGGCTACACCTTC.

In this sample, this clone turned up once. The J gene is TRBJ1-1, the V gene TRBV7-9, with a weak D call TRBD1 (5 bases). V was clipped by 0 bases and J by 6 bases, with 11 bases between them. Germline V gives CDR1 SEHNR, CDR2 FQNEAQ (reference sequence). The CDR3 is made up of 14 amino acids. The CDR3 loop is CASSLASAGSEAFF. CDR3 in DNA: TGTGCCAGCAGCTTAGCATCGGCAGGGTCTGAAGCTTTCTTT.

The chain links TRBV9 to TRBJ2-2, with D unclear. Germline CDR1 reads SGDLS; CDR2 reads YYNGEE. The CDR3 spans 14 residues. V shed 3 bases and J shed 5 bases, with 11 bases lying between them. The CDR3 reads CASSAPFSTGELFF. The DNA of the CDR3 is TGTGCCAGCAGCGCCCCCTTTTCGACCGGGGAGCTGTTTTTT.

The chain uses TRBV7-2 and TRBJ1-4; 10 bases fit TRBD1. The CDR3 has 13 amino acids. The germline V gene has CDR1 SGHTA and CDR2 FQGNSA. Trimming removed 6 bases from V and 7 bases from J; junction bases left unmatched: 2. For the CDR3, the DNA is TGTGCCAGCAGTCGGGACAGGGGTGAAAAACTGTTTTTT. This translates into CASSRDRGEKLFF.

The chain links TRBV19 to TRBJ1-1, with D hard to call. V gave up 1 base and J gave up 0 bases, with 9 bases separating them. CDR3 length: 15 residues. Germline CDR1 is LNHDA and CDR2 is SQIVND (reference sequence). As DNA, the CDR3 is TGTGCCAGTAGTATAGGGGCAGCTATGAACACTGAAGCTTTCTTT. It yields the protein CASSIGAAMNTEAFF.

The CDR3 bases are TGTGCCATCAAGGGGGTGACTAGCGGTAGCACAGATACGCAGTATTTT. Protein sequence: CAIKGVTSGSTDTQYF. V gene TRBV10-3 combines with J gene TRBJ2-3, with 9 bases identical to TRBD2. From germline, CDR1 is ENHRY and CDR2 SYGVKD. The CDR3 is 16 amino acids. V lost 7 bases and J lost 0; bases outside the gene matches: 8.

The chain recombines TRBV28 with TRBJ2-7; maybe TRBD1 (5 bases). The germline V and J ends were trimmed by 4 bases and 2 bases, with 18 bases remaining between them. The germline gives CDR1 MDHEN, CDR2 SYDVKM. The CDR3 sequence is 16 residues long. CDR3 residues: CASSSPLGVRPYEQYF. CDR3 nucleotides: TGTGCCAGCAGTTCCCCATTAGGGGTGCGACCCTACGAGCAGTACTTC.

This chain connects TRBV7-2 to TRBJ2-7; 11 bases are a match to TRBD1. CDR1 is SGHTA and CDR2 is FQGNSA in the germline V gene. V gave up 4 bases and J gave up 1 base; unmatched junction bases: 0. This CDR3 comprises 14 residues. The CDR3 sequence is CASSWDRGSYEQYF. The CDR3 DNA reads as TGTGCCAGCAGCTGGGACAGGGGGTCCTACGAGCAGTACTTC.

This chain links TRBV4-3 with TRBJ2-3; unclear D gene. CDR3 size: 15 residues. Germline values: CDR1 LGHNA, CDR2 YSLEER. V dropped 0 bases and J dropped 2 bases, with 9 bases sitting between them. DNA of the CDR3: TGCGCCAGCAGCCAAGATAGATCTCCCACAGATACGCAGTATTTT. Translating it yields CASSQDRSPTDTQYF.

This rearrangement joins TRBV28 to TRBJ2-7, with 10 bases aligning to TRBD2. The CDR3 has 14 residues. V lost 5 bases and J lost 3; bases outside the gene matches: 4. Germline V gene lookup returns CDR1 MDHEN and CDR2 SYDVKM. The DNA of the CDR3 is TGTGCCAGCAGTGATAGCGGGAGGTTCTACGAGCAGTACTTC. This encodes CASSDSGRFYEQYF. Full variable domain (outside the CDR3, taken from reference TRBV28 and TRBJ2-7): DVKVTQSSRYLVKRTGEKVFLECVQDMDHENMFWYRQDPGLGLRLIYFSYDVKMKEKGDIPEGYSVSREKKERFSLILESASTNQTSMYLCASSDSGRFYEQYFGPGTRLTVT.

The CDR3 bases are TGCGCCAGCAGCTTGGCCGGGGGTAAAACAGAGACCCAGTACTTC. Translated, it gives CASSLAGGKTETQYF. This rearrangement joins TRBV5-1 to TRBJ2-5; weak D call: TRBD2 (6 bases). Germline V gene lookup returns CDR1 SGHRS and CDR2 YFSETQ. Deletions cut 0 bases from V and 4 bases from J, with 13 bases between. The CDR3 is 15 residues long.

This chain links TRBV7-6 with TRBJ2-7, with 9 nucleotides matching TRBD1. The CDR3 sequence is 14 residues long. In germline, CDR1 is SGHVS, CDR2 FNYEAQ. V shed 3 bases and J 6 bases; nucleotides not matched to a gene: 6. The CDR3 sequence is CASSFGTGRFEQYF. CDR3 sequence (DNA): TGTGCCAGCAGCTTCGGGACAGGGCGTTTCGAGCAGTACTTC. The variable domain in full, with the rest retrieved from reference TRBV7-6 and TRBJ2-7, is GAGVSQSPRYKVTKRGQDVALRCDPISGHVSLYWYRQALGQGPEFLTYFNYEAQQDKSGLPNDRFSAERPEGSISTLTIQRTEQRDSAMYRCASSFGTGRFEQYFGPGTRLTVT.

This chain joins TRBV2 and TRBJ2-3; 7 positions match TRBD2. CDR1 SNHLY and CDR2 FYNNEI come from the germline V gene. J gave up 2 bases and V 6 bases, and 8 bases lay outside the gene matches. CDR3 size: 15 residues. CDR3 sequence: CASSPERGYTDTQYF. DNA of the CDR3: TGTGCCAGCAGCCCCGAGCGGGGCTACACAGATACGCAGTATTTT.

The genes are TRBV29-1 and TRBJ2-3; TRBD2 agrees at 8 bases. Per the germline V gene, CDR1 is SQVTM and CDR2 is ANQGSEA. The CDR3 extends over 14 amino acids. V dropped 2 bases and J dropped 5; count of bases not matched to a gene: 6. This chain's CDR3 is CSVESGRVGDTQYF. CDR3 nucleotide sequence: TGCAGCGTTGAATCCGGGAGGGTCGGAGATACGCAGTATTTT.

This clone was seen ten or more times. The CDR3 nucleotides read TGTGCCAGCAGTTACTCGCCGGGTGGCAGTGAAAAACTGTTTTTT. It translates to CASSYSPGGSEKLFF. The chain has TRBV6-5 and TRBJ1-4; D remains ambiguous. V was cut by 0 bases and J by 7 bases, with 12 bases left in between. This CDR3 is 15 amino acids long. Germline CDR1 reads MNHEY; CDR2 reads SVGAGI.

The V gene is TRBV30, the J gene TRBJ2-7, with TRBD1 identical over 10 bases. CDR3 length: 15 residues. Per the germline V gene, CDR1 is GTSNPN and CDR2 is SVGIG (reference sequence). The V segment lost 0 bases and the J segment 4 bases; nucleotides outside the gene matches: 6. The CDR3 sequence is CAWSVRGQGTYEQYF. For the CDR3, the DNA is TGTGCCTGGAGTGTACGGGGACAGGGGACATACGAGCAGTACTTC.

This clone occurred a few times. The genes are TRBV5-1 and TRBJ1-1; D possibly corresponds to TRBD1 (6 bases). Germline V gene sequence: CDR1 SGHRS, CDR2 YFSETQ. The CDR3 length is 13 residues. The ends were cut back, 5 bases at V and 1 base at J, with 9 bases in the middle. CDR3 nucleotide sequence: TGCGCCAGCAGATCGGGACAGAACACTGAAGCTTTCTTT. Protein sequence: CASRSGQNTEAFF.

The chain employs TRBV5-1 and TRBJ2-5; D is unclear. The germline gives CDR1 SGHRS, CDR2 YFSETQ. CDR3 length: 13 amino acids. The V end lost 1 base, the J end lost 2 bases, and 6 bases lay between the germline ends. This CDR3 is CASSLQAQETQYF. The CDR3 nucleotides are TGCGCCAGCAGCTTGCAAGCACAAGAGACCCAGTACTTC.